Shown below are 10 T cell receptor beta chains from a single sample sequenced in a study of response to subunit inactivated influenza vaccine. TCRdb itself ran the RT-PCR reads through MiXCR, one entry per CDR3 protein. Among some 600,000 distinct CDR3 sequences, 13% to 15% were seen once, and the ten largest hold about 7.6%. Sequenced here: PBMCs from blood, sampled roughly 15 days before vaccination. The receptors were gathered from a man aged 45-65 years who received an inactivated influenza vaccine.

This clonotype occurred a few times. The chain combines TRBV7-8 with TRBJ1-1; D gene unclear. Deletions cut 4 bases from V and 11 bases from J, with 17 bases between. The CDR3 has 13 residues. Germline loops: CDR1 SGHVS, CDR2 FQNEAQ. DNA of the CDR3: TGTGCCAGCAGCTCCCGGGATGATGGGAGGGCTTTCTTT. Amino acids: CASSSRDDGRAFF.

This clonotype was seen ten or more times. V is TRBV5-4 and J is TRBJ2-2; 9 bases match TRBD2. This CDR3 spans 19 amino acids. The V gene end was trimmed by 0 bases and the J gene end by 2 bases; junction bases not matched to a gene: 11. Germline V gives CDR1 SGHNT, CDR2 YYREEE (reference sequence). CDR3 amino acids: CASSLEEPLAGLNTGELFF. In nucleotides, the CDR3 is TGTGCCAGCAGCTTGGAAGAGCCGCTAGCGGGGCTTAACACCGGGGAGCTGTTTTTT.

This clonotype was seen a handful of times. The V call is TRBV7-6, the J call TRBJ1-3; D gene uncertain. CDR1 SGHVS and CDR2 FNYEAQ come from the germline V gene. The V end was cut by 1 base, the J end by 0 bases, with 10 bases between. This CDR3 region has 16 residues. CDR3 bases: TGTGCCAGCAGCTTAGTCCTGGCCAGCTCTGGAAACACCATATATTTT. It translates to CASSLVLASSGNTIYF.

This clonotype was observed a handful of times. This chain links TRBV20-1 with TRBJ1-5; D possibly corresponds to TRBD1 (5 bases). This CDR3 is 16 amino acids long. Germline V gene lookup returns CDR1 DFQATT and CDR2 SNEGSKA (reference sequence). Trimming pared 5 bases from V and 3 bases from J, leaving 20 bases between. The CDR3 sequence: CSAPSGQLALNQPQHF. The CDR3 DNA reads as TGCAGTGCTCCATCGGGGCAGCTAGCGCTCAATCAGCCCCAGCATTTT.

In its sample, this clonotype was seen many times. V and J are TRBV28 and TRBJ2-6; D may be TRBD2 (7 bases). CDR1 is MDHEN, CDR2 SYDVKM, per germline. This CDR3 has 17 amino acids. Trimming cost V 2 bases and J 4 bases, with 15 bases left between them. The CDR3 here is CASSLRGGLTGANVLTF. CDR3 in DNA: TGTGCCAGCAGTTTAAGGGGGGGCCTGACAGGGGCCAACGTCCTGACTTTC. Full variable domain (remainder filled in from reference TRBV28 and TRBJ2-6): DVKVTQSSRYLVKRTGEKVFLECVQDMDHENMFWYRQDPGLGLRLIYFSYDVKMKEKGDIPEGYSVSREKKERFSLILESASTNQTSMYLCASSLRGGLTGANVLTFGAGSRLTVL.

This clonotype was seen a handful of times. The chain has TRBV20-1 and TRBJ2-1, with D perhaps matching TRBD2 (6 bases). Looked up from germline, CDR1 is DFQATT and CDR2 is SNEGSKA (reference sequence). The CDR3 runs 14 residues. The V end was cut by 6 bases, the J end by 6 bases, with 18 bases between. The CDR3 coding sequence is TGCAGTGCCCACCCCGCGGGGTTGGTCAATGAGCAGTTCTTC. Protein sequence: CSAHPAGLVNEQFF.

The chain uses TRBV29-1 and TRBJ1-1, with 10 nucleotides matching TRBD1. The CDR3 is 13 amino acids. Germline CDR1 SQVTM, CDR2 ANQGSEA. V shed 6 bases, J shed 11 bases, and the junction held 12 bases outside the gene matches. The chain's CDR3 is CSVPGQGQKGAFF. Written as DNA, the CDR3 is TGCAGCGTGCCGGGACAGGGGCAAAAGGGGGCTTTCTTT.

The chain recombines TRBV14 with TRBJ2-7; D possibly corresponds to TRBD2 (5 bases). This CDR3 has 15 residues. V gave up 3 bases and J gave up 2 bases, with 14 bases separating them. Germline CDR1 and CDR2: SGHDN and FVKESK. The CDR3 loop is CASSHIEGFTYEQYF. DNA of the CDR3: TGTGCCAGCAGCCATATTGAGGGTTTTACCTACGAGCAGTACTTC.

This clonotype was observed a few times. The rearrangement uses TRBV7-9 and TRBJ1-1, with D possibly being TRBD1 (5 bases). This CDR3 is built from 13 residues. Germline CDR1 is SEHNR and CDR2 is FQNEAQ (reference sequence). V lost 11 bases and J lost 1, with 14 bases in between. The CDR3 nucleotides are TGTGCCGCCCGGGGCGGGGAGAACACTGAAGCTTTCTTT. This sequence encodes CAARGGENTEAFF.

CDR3 region: CASSSSSPFSGNTIYF. CDR3 in DNA: TGTGCCAGCAGCTCTTCAAGCCCGTTCTCTGGAAACACCATATATTTT. This sequence joins TRBV3-1 and TRBJ1-3, with D uncertain. The germline CDR1 and CDR2 sequences are LGHDT and YNNKEL (reference sequence). The CDR3 runs to 16 residues. V dropped 5 bases and J dropped 0 bases, with 14 bases sitting between them.